A single sample is the source of the 30 T cell receptor beta chains below, sequenced in a study of shared clonotypes between healthy human individuals. The repertoire was sequenced with immunoSEQ multiplex PCR; TCRdb's copy has only in-frame clones and lacks some. Of about 2 million clones detected, about 95% appear once; the ten largest clones hold more than 0.95%. Terminally differentiated effector memory CD45RA+ cells were excluded from the naive CD8 cells, which were CD45RO-negative and positively selected for CCR7. Sequences were obtained from naive CD8+ T cells sorted from blood. These receptors all stem from a man aged 18 to 29 in good health.

The V and J genes are TRBV7-6 and TRBJ1-1; D is possibly TRBD1 (6 bases). CDR1 is SGHVS and CDR2 is FNYEAQ in the germline V gene. Trimming took off 4 bases at V and 1 base at J, with 10 bases between the two ends. The CDR3 has 14 amino acids. This CDR3 is CASSSDRTNTEAFF. The CDR3, as DNA: TGTGCCAGCAGCTCGGACAGAACGAACACTGAAGCTTTCTTT.

The chain employs TRBV6-6 and TRBJ1-2; D gene unclear. CDR3 length equals 15 residues. The germline V and J ends were trimmed by 5 bases and 0 bases, with 13 bases remaining between them. CDR1 and CDR2 from the germline V gene are MNHNY and SVGAGI (reference sequence). The CDR3 nucleotides read TGTGCCAGCAGTCCGCCGGGTCTATCTAACTATGGCTACACCTTC. It specifies CASSPPGLSNYGYTF.

Points on this clone: Distinct nucleotide sequences in the sample also encode this CDR3. The rearrangement uses TRBV27 and TRBJ2-2; 7 positions agree with TRBD2. The ends lost 3 bases at V and 2 bases at J; junction bases unmatched: 3. The germline CDR1 and CDR2 sequences are MNHEY and SMNVEV (reference sequence). This CDR3 has 15 residues. The CDR3 DNA reads as TGTGCCAGCAGTTTGTCTAGCGGTAACACCGGGGAGCTGTTTTTT. Translation: CASSLSSGNTGELFF.

The chain links TRBV4-3 to TRBJ2-3; D gene unclear. The CDR3 contains 17 residues. The V and J ends lost 1 base and 1 base respectively, with 15 bases between them. Germline V gene lookup returns CDR1 LGHNA and CDR2 YSLEER. CDR3 sequence: CASSQGPTRWGTDTQYF. CDR3 nucleotide sequence: TGCGCCAGCAGCCAAGGCCCTACCCGATGGGGCACAGATACGCAGTATTTT.

The CDR3 DNA is TGTGCCAGCAGTTACTCGATTCGCTACAATGAGCAGTTCTTC. This encodes CASSYSIRYNEQFF. The chain is built from TRBV6-5 and TRBJ2-1; D is unresolved. The CDR3 covers 14 residues. Trimming stripped 0 bases from V and 3 bases from J, with 6 bases between. CDR1 is MNHEY and CDR2 is SVGAGI in the germline V gene.

The V call is TRBV6-5, the J call TRBJ2-5; 9 bases align to TRBD2. CDR1 and CDR2 from the germline V gene are MNHEY and SVGAGI. The CDR3 totals 15 residues. V dropped 8 bases and J dropped 1; count of bases not matched to a gene: 8. This CDR3 reads CASRNLAGVQETQYF. CDR3 bases: TGTGCCAGCCGTAATTTAGCGGGGGTCCAAGAGACCCAGTACTTC.

V is TRBV6-5 and J is TRBJ2-1; D call uncertain. The CDR3 is 12 residues long. V lost 6 bases and J lost 6, with 9 bases in between. Germline values: CDR1 MNHEY, CDR2 SVGAGI. CDR3 in DNA: TGTGCCAGCAGACCAGAGAGCAATGAGCAGTTCTTC. Encoded protein: CASRPESNEQFF.

This clone was detected once. The chain couples TRBV9 to TRBJ2-1, with TRBD1 matching over 9 bases. The germline V gene encodes CDR1 SGDLS and CDR2 YYNGEE. The trim removed 3 bases at V and 8 bases at J, leaving 9 bases unmatched. This CDR3 comprises 15 residues. The CDR3 DNA reads as TGTGCCAGCAGCGAGTGGACAGGGGATTTCGATGAGCAGTTCTTC. Translation gives CASSEWTGDFDEQFF.

V and J are TRBV4-3 and TRBJ2-7; D remains unclear. V was clipped by 2 bases and J by 0 bases, with 8 bases between them. The CDR3 runs 14 residues. The germline V gene encodes CDR1 LGHNA and CDR2 YSLEER. The CDR3 here is CASSQTVDSYEQYF. CDR3 coding DNA: TGCGCCAGCAGCCAAACCGTTGACTCCTACGAGCAGTACTTC.

V is TRBV27 and J is TRBJ2-7, with TRBD1 as a possible D gene (6 bases). Between the trimmed V and J ends, which lost 2 bases and 2 bases, there was a span of 10 bases. This CDR3 has 14 amino acids. Germline lookup yields CDR1 MNHEY and CDR2 SMNVEV (reference sequence). The CDR3 protein is CASSLDRTAYEQYF. CDR3 in DNA: TGTGCCAGCAGTTTAGACAGGACCGCCTACGAGCAGTACTTC.

The chain recombines TRBV5-6 with TRBJ1-6; D is perhaps TRBD1 (6 bases). Germline V gives CDR1 SGHDT, CDR2 YYEEEE. The CDR3 is 17 residues long. V gave up 0 bases and J gave up 3 bases, with 13 bases separating them. The CDR3 bases are TGTGCCAGCAGCTTGGACCCCGGACAGAACTATAATTCACCCCTCCACTTT. This encodes CASSLDPGQNYNSPLHF.

The chain employs TRBV10-3 and TRBJ2-7; weak D call: TRBD1 (6 bases). The CDR3 is 15 residues long. CDR1 is ENHRY, CDR2 SYGVKD, per germline. V gave up 5 bases and J gave up 7 bases, with 21 bases separating them. CDR3 bases: TGTGCCATCAGTACCTCGACAGGAGTTTCGGGGGAGCAGTACTTC. It codes for CAISTSTGVSGEQYF.

The V call is TRBV9, the J call TRBJ2-7; D is possibly TRBD1 or TRBD2 (5 bases each). The V gene's germline CDR1 is SGDLS and CDR2 YYNGEE. The V end lost 3 bases, the J end lost 6 bases, and 10 bases lay between the germline ends. This CDR3 comprises 12 residues. As DNA, the CDR3 is TGTGCCAGCAGCGGGGACGGAGCCGAGCAGTACTTC. Amino acid sequence: CASSGDGAEQYF.

The chain employs TRBV10-1 and TRBJ1-4; D might be TRBD1 (5 bases). The germline CDR1 and CDR2 sequences are WNHNN and SYGVQD (reference sequence). Trimming took off 8 bases at V and 0 bases at J, with 19 bases between the two ends. The CDR3 is made up of 17 amino acids. In DNA, the CDR3 is TGCGCCAGCCTACCGAGACAGAGATTTGCAACTAATGAAAAACTGTTTTTT. The encoded protein is CASLPRQRFATNEKLFF.

This clone showed up just once. The chain uses TRBV6-5 and TRBJ1-5, with a tentative D call TRBD1 (5 bases). The CDR3 is 16 residues long. Per the germline V gene, CDR1 is MNHEY and CDR2 is SVGAGI. V lost 4 bases to trimming and J lost 3 bases, with 16 bases between them. The CDR3 reads CASSSDPRGFNQPQHF. CDR3 coding DNA: TGTGCCAGCAGTTCCGATCCGAGGGGATTCAATCAGCCCCAGCATTTT.

The chain combines TRBV6-1 with TRBJ1-2; D remains unclear. CDR3 size: 12 residues. The germline V and J ends were trimmed by 7 bases and 9 bases, with 15 bases remaining between them. Germline-derived CDR1 and CDR2 are MNHNS and SASEGT. The CDR3 DNA is TGTGCCAGCAATCAATATGGGGTTAGCTACACCTTC. Amino acid sequence: CASNQYGVSYTF.

This clone occurred once. The DNA for the CDR3 is TGTGCCAGCAGACAAGTCGGGACACCAGAACACTATGGCTACACCTTC. Translating gives CASRQVGTPEHYGYTF. The chain couples TRBV27 to TRBJ1-2; a possible D gene is TRBD1 (6 bases). Germline CDR1 is MNHEY and CDR2 is SMNVEV (reference sequence). The germline V and J ends were trimmed by 6 bases and 3 bases, with 20 bases remaining between them. The CDR3 is 16 residues long.

This chain connects TRBV20-1 to TRBJ1-1; D call uncertain. V lost 5 bases and J lost 7, with 11 bases in between. The CDR3 has 11 amino acids. Germline V gives CDR1 DFQATT, CDR2 SNEGSKA (reference sequence). The CDR3 DNA sequence: TGCAGTGCTCGTTTGGGATATGAAGCTTTCTTT. It yields the protein CSARLGYEAFF.

Turning to this clone: Additional DNA sequences in this sample encode the identical CDR3. This chain connects TRBV11-2 to TRBJ2-1; D uncertain. V dropped 5 bases and J dropped 1 base, with 6 bases sitting between them. Germline V gene data show CDR1 as SGHAT and CDR2 as FQNNGV. CDR3 length equals 13 residues. The CDR3, as DNA: TGTGCCAGCAGCCCAGAATCCTACAATGAGCAGTTCTTC. Amino acids: CASSPESYNEQFF.

This sequence joins TRBV10-3 and TRBJ2-7; D unclear. The CDR3 spans 13 residues. Per the germline V gene, CDR1 is ENHRY and CDR2 is SYGVKD. Deletions cut 6 bases from V and 3 bases from J, with 12 bases between. CDR3 nucleotides: TGTGCCATCAGGGAAGGCATGGGCTACGAGCAGTACTTC. It specifies CAIREGMGYEQYF.

The V call is TRBV6-1, the J call TRBJ2-1, with D possibly called TRBD1 or TRBD2 (5 bases each). In germline, CDR1 is MNHNS, CDR2 SASEGT. V dropped 2 bases and J dropped 4 bases, with 18 bases sitting between them. The CDR3 spans 17 residues. The CDR3: CASSETTVGTVYNEQFF. The DNA for the CDR3 is TGTGCCAGCAGTGAAACAACGGTCGGGACCGTTTACAATGAGCAGTTCTTC.

A word on this clone: Other DNA sequences in the same sample also yield this CDR3. The chain links TRBV19 to TRBJ2-7; weak D call: TRBD1 (5 bases). Germline V gene data show CDR1 as LNHDA and CDR2 as SQIVND (reference sequence). The CDR3 has 13 amino acids. Deletions cut 6 bases from V and 0 bases from J, with 9 bases between. CDR3 protein: CASSQGYSYEQYF. CDR3 in DNA: TGTGCCAGTAGCCAGGGCTACTCCTACGAGCAGTACTTC.

The chain carries TRBV15 and TRBJ2-3, with 10 bases aligning to TRBD1. V trimming: 6 bases; J trimming: 2 bases; junction bases outside the gene matches: 5. The CDR3 has 15 residues. Per germline, CDR1 LNHNV and CDR2 YYDKDF (reference sequence). In DNA form, the CDR3 reads TGTGCCACCAGGGGGACAGGGGCGGTCACAGATACGCAGTATTTT. Protein sequence: CATRGTGAVTDTQYF.

In this sample, this clone turned up once. The gene calls are TRBV15 and TRBJ1-3; D gene uncertain. The V gene lost 1 base and the J gene lost 0 bases, with 4 bases spanning the gap. The germline CDR1 and CDR2 sequences are LNHNV and YYDKDF (reference sequence). CDR3 size: 14 residues. The CDR3 sequence is CATSRGNSGNTIYF. CDR3 DNA sequence: TGTGCCACCAGCAGAGGAAACTCTGGAAACACCATATATTTT.

V and J are TRBV7-9 and TRBJ2-5; 7 bases agree with TRBD1. The CDR3 is 16 residues long. The trim removed 1 base at V and 3 bases at J, leaving 8 bases unmatched. Germline CDR1 reads SEHNR; CDR2 reads FQNEAQ (reference sequence). The CDR3 nucleotides are TGTGCCAGCAGCTTAGTTGTCCTGGGGACAGAAGAGACCCAGTACTTC. Translating gives CASSLVVLGTEETQYF.

About this clone: The same CDR3 also results from other DNA sequences found in this sample. V is TRBV5-1 and J is TRBJ2-3; D uncertain. Germline lookup yields CDR1 SGHRS and CDR2 YFSETQ. Trimming removed 0 bases at V and 1 base at J, with 6 bases between. The CDR3 spans 14 residues. The CDR3 here is CASSLVAGTDTQYF. The CDR3 region has the DNA TGCGCCAGCAGCTTGGTTGCGGGCACAGATACGCAGTATTTT.

The gene calls are TRBV6-5 and TRBJ1-2; D gene ambiguous. Between the trimmed V and J ends, which lost 2 bases and 0 bases, there was a span of 10 bases. The CDR3 runs to 15 residues. The V gene's germline CDR1 is MNHEY and CDR2 SVGAGI. The CDR3: CASSYVSETNYGYTF. In nucleotides, the CDR3 is TGTGCCAGCAGTTACGTCTCCGAAACTAACTATGGCTACACCTTC.

This sequence joins TRBV4-3 and TRBJ2-7; possible D gene TRBD1, 6 bases. The CDR3 extends over 17 amino acids. Trimming stripped 4 bases from V and 6 bases from J, with 25 bases between. Germline CDR1 reads LGHNA; CDR2 reads YSLEER. The CDR3 protein is CASSRSQGSADGAEQYF. The CDR3 nucleotides read TGCGCCAGCAGCCGTTCGCAGGGGTCGGCAGACGGGGCCGAGCAGTACTTC.

The chain links TRBV27 to TRBJ1-6, with a weak D call TRBD1 (6 bases). V lost 3 bases to trimming and J lost 2 bases, with 8 bases between them. CDR3 size: 15 residues. From germline, CDR1 is MNHEY and CDR2 SMNVEV (reference sequence). The CDR3, as DNA: TGTGCCAGCAGTTTGACAGGCCCCTATAATTCACCCCTCCACTTT. As protein: CASSLTGPYNSPLHF.

The genes are TRBV5-4 and TRBJ1-2; TRBD1 matches at 7 bases. After removal of 6 bases from V and 1 base from J, the junction contained 9 bases not matched to a gene. In germline, CDR1 is SGHNT, CDR2 YYREEE (reference sequence). The CDR3 totals 15 residues. CDR3 protein: CASTGTEKFNYGYTF. The CDR3 DNA reads as TGTGCCAGCACCGGGACAGAAAAGTTTAACTATGGCTACACCTTC.